This entry concerns a single T cell receptor (beta chain). Using immunoSEQ multiplex PCR, the repertoire was profiled, and TCRdb retains in-frame clones only, with some absent. The table shows under 350,000 clones, with roughly 90% occurring only once. The sample comes from a study of blood T cell repertoires in COVID-19. Study as a whole: PBMCs, B-cell-depleted T cells, or T cells provided the cDNA or gDNA that made up the material.

V was pared by 6 bases and J by 3 bases, with 11 bases of the junction left unmatched. This CDR3 comprises 16 residues. CDR1 is LNHDA, CDR2 SQIVND, per germline (reference sequence). The sequencing sample was made of PBMCs or T cells enriched from blood (not recorded which). The chain is built from TRBV19 and TRBJ2-5; 9 nucleotides align to TRBD1. The sequence was obtained from a woman aged 60-75 years who had recovered from COVID-19. Here the CDR3 reads CASSEGGQGREETQYF. CDR3 coding DNA: TGTGCCAGTAGCGAAGGAGGACAGGGGAGGGAAGAGACCCAGTACTTC.